Below are 25 T cell receptor beta chains sequenced from a single sample in a study of beta chain features in type 1 diabetes listed by TCRdb under 2018. General conclusions and limits of the study: A moderate but significant shortening of TCRB CDR3 length was observed in type 1 diabetes patients in all four CD4+ subsets.

Library preparation was by the immunoSEQ multiplex PCR assay. All of the isolated RNA was reverse transcribed with the High Capacity cDNA Reverse Transcription Kit, so expressed TCRB transcripts were sequenced. Not all clones reach the TCRdb copy of this immuneACCESS table, which keeps in-frame sequences only. Checked studies attribute under half of the gap to unresolved V genes and leave the rest unexplained. The sample table holds about 650,000 clones, of which under 15% were seen once. 0.095% to 0.15% of the sample belongs to the ten largest clones. No antigens are known for them. What was sequenced was naive CD4+ T cells from blood. In light of the paper, this sample's cell subset or site label describes: true naive CD4+ T cells. The receptors here all came from a man aged 25-40 years with type 1 diabetes.

This clone appeared a few times. V gene TRBV9 combines with J gene TRBJ2-7; D is ambiguous. The CDR3 spans 14 residues. Trimming stripped 1 base from V and 2 bases from J, with 10 bases between. Germline CDR1 reads SGDLS; CDR2 reads YYNGEE. CDR3 sequence: CASSVRAQTYEQYF. Here the CDR3 DNA reads TGTGCCAGCAGCGTAAGAGCACAAACCTACGAGCAGTACTTC.

This clone was seen a few times. In nucleotides, the CDR3 is TGTGCCAGCAGTTCCCGGATGCGGGGGGAAAAACTGTTTTTT. Translation gives CASSSRMRGEKLFF. This sequence joins TRBV27 and TRBJ1-4; D perhaps matches TRBD1 (5 bases). Germline assignment: CDR1 MNHEY and CDR2 SMNVEV (reference sequence). The CDR3 is made up of 14 amino acids. Trimming stripped 4 bases from V and 8 bases from J, with 14 bases between.

This clone occurred a few times. Written as DNA, the CDR3 is TGTGCCAGCAGCTTCACCAGGGACAATCAGCCCCAGCATTTT. Amino acids: CASSFTRDNQPQHF. The J gene is TRBJ1-5, the V gene TRBV7-2; a possible D gene is TRBD1 (5 bases). The germline V and J ends were trimmed by 3 bases and 3 bases, with 9 bases remaining between them. The CDR3 spans 14 residues. Per germline, CDR1 SGHTA and CDR2 FQGNSA.

The table lists this clone with a few counts. The gene calls are TRBV25-1 and TRBJ2-6; tentatively, D is TRBD1 (5 bases). Trimming cost V 5 bases and J 0 bases, with 8 bases left between them. This CDR3 has 15 amino acids. Germline V gene sequence: CDR1 MGHDK, CDR2 SYGVNS. CDR3 sequence (DNA): TGTGCCAGCAGTCTACAGGACTCTGGGGCCAACGTCCTGACTTTC. It specifies CASSLQDSGANVLTF.

J is TRBJ1-1 and V is TRBV2; D ambiguous. CDR3 length: 12 amino acids. The ends were cut back, 8 bases at V and 11 bases at J, with 18 bases in the middle. Per germline, CDR1 SNHLY and CDR2 FYNNEI. CDR3 region: CASGETVPRAFF. The CDR3 DNA reads as TGTGCCAGCGGGGAAACAGTGCCCCGGGCTTTCTTT.

A remark on this clone: Additional DNA sequences in this sample encode the identical CDR3. V usage is TRBV5-1 and J usage is TRBJ2-5, with TRBD1 matching 11 bases. The V segment lost 4 bases and the J segment 4 bases; nucleotides outside the gene matches: 3. CDR1 and CDR2 (germline): SGHRS, YFSETQ. CDR3 length: 14 amino acids. CDR3 residues: CASSPGTGGETQYF. The CDR3, as DNA: TGCGCCAGCAGCCCAGGGACAGGGGGAGAGACCCAGTACTTC.

This clone came up a few times. The V call is TRBV27, the J call TRBJ2-7; 7 nucleotides align to TRBD1. The V gene's germline CDR1 is MNHEY and CDR2 SMNVEV (reference sequence). The V segment lost 2 bases and the J segment 5 bases; nucleotides outside the gene matches: 6. The CDR3 totals 14 residues. The CDR3 coding sequence is TGTGCCAGCAGTTTAATGGGACAGTCCCACGAGCAGTACTTC. This sequence encodes CASSLMGQSHEQYF.

This chain connects TRBV28 to TRBJ2-3; the D gene could be TRBD1 or TRBD2 (6 bases each). The V end was cut by 4 bases, the J end by 5 bases, with 13 bases between. CDR3 size: 14 residues. From germline, CDR1 is MDHEN and CDR2 SYDVKM. The CDR3 DNA reads TGTGCCAGCAGTTCCGGGGGCCAACTAGATACGCAGTATTTT. Translation gives CASSSGGQLDTQYF.

There are a few counts of this clone. The chain recombines TRBV7-2 with TRBJ2-5; 10 nucleotides align to TRBD2. The CDR3 extends over 17 amino acids. Germline values: CDR1 SGHTA, CDR2 FQGNSA. The V segment lost 5 bases and the J segment 3 bases; nucleotides outside the gene matches: 12. CDR3 in amino acids: CASSAPGLAVYKETQYF. CDR3 bases: TGTGCCAGCAGCGCGCCCGGACTAGCGGTATACAAAGAGACCCAGTACTTC.

This chain uses TRBV30 with TRBJ2-4; 9 bases align to TRBD1. This CDR3 contains 12 residues. Germline V gene data show CDR1 as GTSNPN and CDR2 as SVGIG (reference sequence). The ends lost 4 bases at V and 5 bases at J; junction bases unmatched: 0. CDR3 in DNA: TGTGCCTGGAACAGGGGGCAAAACATTCAGTACTTC. Its translation: CAWNRGQNIQYF.

Comments on this clone: No conserved phenylalanine or tryptophan is present at the end of the CDR3, so a read error is the likely explanation. The DNA is omitted, as the CDR3 cannot be located on it reliably, and the CDR3 follows TCRdb's listing. The J gene is TRBJ1-2, the V gene TRBV4-3. The CDR3 is 11 amino acids in total, end residues counted. Per germline, CDR1 LGHNA and CDR2 YSLEER. The CDR3 loop reads CASSQTAVKAS.

In DNA form, the CDR3 reads TGTGCCAGCAGCTTAGAACGGGTGAACACTGAAGCTTTCTTT. Translated: CASSLERVNTEAFF. The genes are TRBV7-9 and TRBJ1-1; D is unresolved. Per germline, CDR1 SEHNR and CDR2 FQNEAQ (reference sequence). V dropped 1 base and J dropped 0 bases, with 6 bases sitting between them. The CDR3 runs to 14 residues.

This clone turned up a few times. This sequence joins TRBV5-1 and TRBJ1-3; D not certain. The CDR3 loop spans 14 amino acids. The V gene lost 0 bases and the J gene lost 2 bases, with 6 bases spanning the gap. From germline, CDR1 is SGHRS and CDR2 YFSETQ. The CDR3, as DNA: TGCGCCAGCAGCTTGGAGTCTACTGGAAACACCATATATTTT. It translates to CASSLESTGNTIYF. Full variable domain (outside the CDR3, taken from reference TRBV5-1 and TRBJ1-3): KAGVTQTPRYLIKTRGQQVTLSCSPISGHRSVSWYQQTPGQGLQFLFEYFSETQRNKGNFPGRFSGRQFSNSRSEMNVSTLELGDSALYLCASSLESTGNTIYFGEGSWLTVV.

This clone has only a few counts. The V and J genes are TRBV25-1 and TRBJ2-5, with D possibly being TRBD1 or TRBD2 (5 bases each). Germline CDR1 reads MGHDK; CDR2 reads SYGVNS. V gave up 5 bases and J gave up 0 bases, with 10 bases separating them. The CDR3 has 14 residues. The CDR3 DNA sequence: TGTGCCAGCAGTCCGGGACGGAACCAAGAGACCCAGTACTTC. Translating it yields CASSPGRNQETQYF.

This clone was counted a few times. The chain links TRBV6-5 to TRBJ2-5; 11 bases agree with TRBD1. The germline V gene has CDR1 MNHEY and CDR2 SVGAGI. The junction had 7 bases not matched to a gene; V was cut back by 2 bases and J by 5 bases. The CDR3 sequence is 16 residues long. CDR3 loop: CASSYAAGTGGETQYF. The CDR3 DNA follows: TGTGCCAGCAGTTACGCCGCCGGGACAGGGGGTGAGACCCAGTACTTC.

The V and J genes are TRBV30 and TRBJ1-2, with a weak D call TRBD1 (6 bases). Germline V gene data show CDR1 as GTSNPN and CDR2 as SVGIG (reference sequence). The CDR3 sequence is 15 residues long. Deletions cut 2 bases from V and 4 bases from J, with 17 bases between. The DNA for the CDR3 is TGTGCCTGGAGTCAACCCCAAGGGGGGCTCTATGGCTACACCTTC. Its protein is CAWSQPQGGLYGYTF. The whole variable domain, remainder taken from reference TRBV30 and TRBJ1-2, is SQTIHQWPATLVQPVGSPLSLECTVEGTSNPNLYWYRQAAGRGLQLLFYSVGIGQISSEVPQNLSASRPQDRQFILSSKKLLLSDSGFYLCAWSQPQGGLYGYTFGSGTRLTVV.

The gene calls are TRBV29-1 and TRBJ2-5; TRBD1 matches at 10 bases. TRBJ2-7 explains the end of the DNA better; the J call may be wrong. Looked up from germline, CDR1 is SQVTM and CDR2 is ANQGSEA. CDR3 length: 16 residues. CDR3 in DNA: TGCAGCGTTGGAAGGACTCGACAGGGGGCTAGTGGCGAGCAGTACTTC. This codes for CSVGRTRQGASGEQYF.

DNA for the CDR3: TGTGCCAGCAGCCAAGCAGCGAACCAAGAGACCCAGTACTTC. As protein: CASSQAANQETQYF. V and J are TRBV4-2 and TRBJ2-5; D call uncertain. The germline gives CDR1 LGHNA, CDR2 YNFKEQ. Trimming pared 1 base from V and 0 bases from J, leaving 6 bases between. The CDR3 length is 14 residues.

This sequence joins TRBV7-2 and TRBJ2-7; 9 bases match TRBD1. V was pared by 5 bases and J by 6 bases, with 11 bases of the junction left unmatched. The CDR3 sequence is 15 residues long. The V gene's germline CDR1 is SGHTA and CDR2 FQGNSA. CDR3 loop: CASSLLSGQGSEQYF. The DNA of the CDR3 is TGTGCCAGCAGCCTCCTGTCGGGACAGGGATCCGAGCAGTACTTC. Based on the CDR3 plus reference TRBV7-2 and TRBJ2-7, the full variable domain is GAGVSQSPSNKVTEKGKDVELRCDPISGHTALYWYRQSLGQGLEFLIYFQGNSAPDKSGLPSDRFSAERTGGSVSTLTIQRTQQEDSAVYLCASSLLSGQGSEQYFGPGTRLTVT.

The chain links TRBV9 to TRBJ2-3, with D unclear. The germline V gene has CDR1 SGDLS and CDR2 YYNGEE. CDR3 length: 12 amino acids. The V end lost 2 bases, the J end lost 2 bases, and 3 bases lay between the germline ends. CDR3 DNA: TGTGCCAGCAGCGTCATCACAGATACGCAGTATTTT. It specifies CASSVITDTQYF.

V is TRBV18 and J is TRBJ1-2, with 9 bases aligning to TRBD1. The ends lost 5 bases at V and 0 bases at J; junction bases unmatched: 1. CDR1 and CDR2 (germline): KGHSH, LQKENI. The CDR3 spans 14 residues. CDR3 sequence reads: CASSGTGTNYGYTF. The CDR3, as DNA: TGTGCCAGCTCAGGGACAGGGACTAACTATGGCTACACCTTC.

This clone was found a few times. V and J are TRBV5-4 and TRBJ1-2, with TRBD1 identical over 8 bases. V shed 1 base, J shed 5 bases, and the junction held 1 base outside the gene matches. CDR3 length: 13 amino acids. Germline CDR1 reads SGHNT; CDR2 reads YYREEE (reference sequence). The CDR3 region is CASSLYRGYGYTF. DNA of the CDR3: TGTGCCAGCAGCTTGTACAGGGGGTATGGCTACACCTTC.

The V call is TRBV7-9, the J call TRBJ2-3, with D tentatively TRBD1 (7 bases). The CDR3 runs 13 residues. The germline gives CDR1 SEHNR, CDR2 FQNEAQ (reference sequence). V was trimmed by 6 bases and J by 4 bases, leaving 11 bases between them. CDR3 sequence: CASRPGGSDTQYF. In nucleotides, the CDR3 is TGTGCCAGCAGGCCAGGGGGGTCAGATACGCAGTATTTT.

The chain couples TRBV11-3 to TRBJ2-3; 8 bases map to TRBD2. This CDR3 has 15 amino acids. With V trimmed by 3 bases and J by 3 bases, 5 bases remained unmatched. CDR1 is SGHNT, CDR2 YENEEA, per germline. The CDR3 nucleotides read TGTGCCAGCAGCTTGTTCGGGGGGGAGACAGATACGCAGTATTTT. As protein: CASSLFGGETDTQYF.

This clone occurred a few times. The genes are TRBV7-2 and TRBJ2-5; D remains ambiguous. The V and J ends lost 4 bases and 0 bases respectively, with 12 bases between them. Germline V CDR1 and CDR2: SGHTA, FQGNSA. The CDR3 loop spans 15 amino acids. Here the CDR3 reads CASSSMGAHQETQYF. The DNA for the CDR3 is TGTGCCAGCAGCTCCATGGGCGCTCACCAAGAGACCCAGTACTTC.